This T cell receptor beta chain was identified during a study of cytomegalovirus exposure and HLA in healthy donors. Study-level background: Of around 400 genotyped donors, more than 75% grouped in the Caucasian-associated ancestry cluster.

Turning to this clone: No antigen is known for it.

With 60 Vbeta and 13 Jbeta primers, the PCR was carried out. Only in-frame clones appear in the TCRdb table, and some are missing; sequencing was by immunoSEQ multiplex PCR. The repertoire holds some 92,000 clones, with more than 60% as singletons. Study-level results: Most TCR beta V segments were productive about 90% or about 30% of the time in an earlier analysis. Researchers catalogued approximately 170 TCR beta chains as cytomegalovirus-associated.

J lost 8 bases, V lost 5 bases, and 6 bases had no gene match. In germline, CDR1 is SEHNR, CDR2 FQNEAQ (reference sequence). This CDR3 region has 13 residues. The chain is built from TRBV7-9 and TRBJ1-2; TRBD1 aligns across 9 bases. Sequencing was carried out using PBMCs. The clonotype comes from a man aged 25-40 years in good health and CMV-seronegative. The CDR3 protein is CASSPGTGWGYTF. DNA of the CDR3: TGTGCCAGCAGCCCCGGGACAGGGTGGGGCTACACCTTC.